These 27 T cell receptor beta chains were all obtained from the same sample, sequenced in a study of identical twins. TCRdb redid the calling of the 5' RACE reads with MiXCR, one entry per CDR3 protein. The repertoire holds about 240,000 distinct CDR3 sequences, with roughly a tenth as singletons. Sequencing was carried out using memory T cells sorted from blood. These receptors all come from a man aged 45 to 65 in good health.

This clonotype came up many times. This chain joins TRBV10-3 and TRBJ1-2, with D unclear. V was pared by 3 bases and J by 8 bases, with 13 bases between. Per germline, CDR1 ENHRY and CDR2 SYGVKD. The CDR3 has 13 amino acids. The CDR3 sequence is CAISEFIRYGYTF. The CDR3 DNA is TGTGCCATCAGTGAATTCATCCGGTACGGCTACACCTTC.

The sample holds many counts of this clonotype. The rearrangement joins TRBV5-1 to TRBJ2-3; D might be TRBD2 (7 bases). The CDR3 is made up of 17 amino acids. V lost 0 bases and J lost 5, with 19 bases in between. CDR1 and CDR2 (germline): SGHRS, YFSETQ. CDR3 amino acids: CASSLALLGGPQDTQYF. CDR3 coding DNA: TGCGCCAGCAGCTTGGCCCTACTGGGGGGGCCACAAGATACGCAGTATTTT.

This clonotype has a handful of counts. CDR3 residues: CASSQSLVRGYNEQFF. The CDR3 DNA sequence: TGTGCCAGCAGTCAATCACTCGTCCGGGGCTACAATGAGCAGTTCTTC. The chain joins TRBV12-3 or TRBV12-4 to TRBJ2-1; maybe TRBD2 (5 bases). CDR3 length: 16 residues. The germline V and J ends were trimmed by 5 bases and 3 bases, with 17 bases remaining between them.

This clonotype was seen only a few times. The chain combines TRBV2 with TRBJ2-7; a weak D match, TRBD2 (7 bases). The V end was cut by 7 bases, the J end by 2 bases, with 15 bases between. The CDR3 contains 14 residues. Looked up from germline, CDR1 is SNHLY and CDR2 is FYNNEI. The CDR3 region is CASTVGRGPYEQYF. CDR3 nucleotide sequence: TGTGCCAGCACCGTGGGGCGGGGGCCCTACGAGCAGTACTTC.

This clonotype has at least ten counts. V gene TRBV11-2 combines with J gene TRBJ2-5, with TRBD2 identical over 10 bases. Germline CDR1 SGHAT, CDR2 FQNNGV. The V segment lost 0 bases and the J segment 4 bases; nucleotides outside the gene matches: 8. This CDR3 spans 17 amino acids. The CDR3 loop reads CASSLDLAGGGIETQYF. In DNA, the CDR3 is TGTGCCAGCAGCTTAGACTTAGCGGGAGGAGGGATAGAGACCCAGTACTTC.

This clonotype was recorded many times. The chain joins TRBV20-1 to TRBJ2-3, with TRBD2 matching 8 bases. The CDR3 has 14 amino acids. Germline lookup yields CDR1 DFQATT and CDR2 SNEGSKA (reference sequence). After removal of 4 bases from V and 3 bases from J, the junction contained 6 bases not matched to a gene. CDR3 DNA sequence: TGCAGTGCTACCAGCGGGGGATCAACAGATACGCAGTATTTT. This translates into CSATSGGSTDTQYF.

The chain couples TRBV6-2 or TRBV6-3 to TRBJ2-1; D gene ambiguous. V was cut by 7 bases and J by 0 bases, with 16 bases left in between. The V gene's germline CDR1 is MNHEY and CDR2 SVGEGT. This CDR3 contains 16 residues. DNA for the CDR3: TGTGCCAGCACCACCCCGCCCAGCGTCTCCTACAATGAGCAGTTCTTC. Residues: CASTTPPSVSYNEQFF.

With respect to this clonotype: A much more abundant neighbour one base away suggests this may be a read error. This chain joins TRBV29-1 and TRBJ2-5; tentatively, D is TRBD2 (6 bases). Per the germline V gene, CDR1 is SQVTM and CDR2 is ANQGSEA. The CDR3 extends over 14 amino acids. V was clipped by 6 bases and J by 4 bases, with 18 bases between them. CDR3 coding DNA: TGCAGCGTCCCTGCGGGGAGCCGAGGAGAGACCCAGTACTTC. Translating it yields CSVPAGSRGETQYF.

This clonotype was seen many times. As DNA, the CDR3 is TGTGCCAGCAGCTCGGGACAGGGGAAGGGCACTGAAGCTTTCTTT. Its translation is CASSSGQGKGTEAFF. V gene TRBV5-5 combines with J gene TRBJ1-1; 10 bases line up with TRBD1. The germline V gene has CDR1 SGHKS and CDR2 YYEKEE (reference sequence). This CDR3 is built from 15 residues. The V and J ends lost 3 bases and 4 bases, in that order; junction bases with no gene match: 6.

This clonotype was seen many times. The chain links TRBV9 to TRBJ2-1; 10 nucleotides align to TRBD2. Germline assignment: CDR1 SGDLS and CDR2 YYNGEE. The CDR3 loop spans 16 amino acids. V was pared by 1 base and J by 4 bases, with 5 bases of the junction left unmatched. CDR3: CASSVPGLAMYNEQFF. CDR3 nucleotides: TGTGCCAGCAGCGTACCGGGACTAGCGATGTACAATGAGCAGTTCTTC.

The sample holds many counts of this clonotype. The chain couples TRBV7-9 to TRBJ2-1, with 10 bases identical to TRBD1. From germline, CDR1 is SEHNR and CDR2 FQNEAQ (reference sequence). The length of the CDR3 is 14 residues. The J segment lost 7 bases and the V segment lost 5 bases, leaving 5 bases of the junction unmatched. The CDR3 DNA follows: TGTGCCAGCAGCCCGCGGGACAGGGGTAATGAGCAGTTCTTC. Translation gives CASSPRDRGNEQFF.

Ten or more counts support this clonotype. The rearrangement uses TRBV4-3 and TRBJ2-1; D is possibly TRBD1 or TRBD2 (5 bases each). The V and J ends lost 0 bases and 0 bases respectively, with 9 bases between them. CDR1 is LGHNA and CDR2 is YSLEER in the germline V gene. The CDR3 totals 16 residues. The CDR3 here is CASSQDGTGSYNEQFF. The CDR3 region has the DNA TGCGCCAGCAGCCAAGACGGGACGGGCTCCTACAATGAGCAGTTCTTC.

This clonotype was counted ten times or more. The genes are TRBV28 and TRBJ2-2; D may be TRBD2 (5 bases). V shed 4 bases and J shed 4 bases, with 19 bases lying between them. CDR1 is MDHEN and CDR2 is SYDVKM in the germline V gene. This CDR3 region has 17 residues. Here the CDR3 DNA reads TGTGCCAGCAGTTCTCCCACCGAGTGGGCGGGCACCGGGGAGCTGTTTTTT. This sequence encodes CASSSPTEWAGTGELFF. The whole variable domain, filled in from reference TRBV28 and TRBJ2-2, reads DVKVTQSSRYLVKRTGEKVFLECVQDMDHENMFWYRQDPGLGLRLIYFSYDVKMKEKGDIPEGYSVSREKKERFSLILESASTNQTSMYLCASSSPTEWAGTGELFFGEGSRLTVL.

This chain joins TRBV3-1 and TRBJ2-7; D remains unclear. Germline values: CDR1 LGHDT, CDR2 YNNKEL (reference sequence). The V end lost 1 base, the J end lost 5 bases, and 12 bases lay between the germline ends. The CDR3 is 14 residues long. As DNA, the CDR3 is TGTGCCAGCAGCCAAGGGACCTGGAACGACGAGCAGTACTTC. Protein: CASSQGTWNDEQYF.

The V and J genes are TRBV30 and TRBJ2-2, with 10 bases that match TRBD1. Trimming at V came to 8 bases and at J to 4 bases, leaving 7 bases not matched to a gene. This CDR3 has 14 residues. Germline V gene lookup returns CDR1 GTSNPN and CDR2 SVGIG (reference sequence). The chain's CDR3 is CARPRDRGTGELFF. The CDR3 DNA follows: TGTGCCAGACCCCGGGACAGGGGCACCGGGGAGCTGTTTTTT.

This clonotype was counted between two and nine times. The V gene is TRBV19, the J gene TRBJ2-4; D unclear. V lost 6 bases and J 0 bases, leaving 15 bases between the germline ends. CDR3 size: 16 residues. Looked up from germline, CDR1 is LNHDA and CDR2 is SQIVND (reference sequence). The CDR3, as DNA: TGTGCCAGTAGCCCGGACGTGTGGCTAGCCAAAAACATTCAGTACTTC. It translates to CASSPDVWLAKNIQYF.

In its sample, this clonotype was seen many times. The V call is TRBV29-1, the J call TRBJ2-5, with 12 nucleotides matching TRBD1. The CDR3 is 14 amino acids. Germline CDR1 and CDR2: SQVTM and ANQGSEA. V lost 6 bases and J lost 5; bases outside the gene matches: 7. CDR3: CSVGGTGGAETQYF. The CDR3 coding sequence is TGCAGCGTAGGCGGGACAGGGGGCGCCGAGACCCAGTACTTC.

This clonotype has just a few counts. The junction and the germline gene differ at one end; a read error may be behind it. The rearrangement links TRBV28 to TRBJ1-2; D possibly corresponds to TRBD1 (6 bases). Germline V gene sequence: CDR1 MDHEN, CDR2 SYDVKM. The CDR3 is 14 amino acids. CDR3 protein: CAISIGTRSSGYTF. In DNA form, the CDR3 reads TGTGCCATCAGTATCGGGACAAGATCTAGTGGCTACACCTTC.

This clonotype has ten or more counts. The chain joins TRBV20-1 to TRBJ1-1; 12 nucleotides agree with TRBD1. Germline assignment: CDR1 DFQATT and CDR2 SNEGSKA (reference sequence). This CDR3 contains 15 residues. V trimming: 3 bases; J trimming: 4 bases; junction bases outside the gene matches: 6. This chain's CDR3 is CSASGTGGWGTEAFF. CDR3 in DNA: TGCAGTGCTAGTGGGACAGGGGGCTGGGGCACTGAAGCTTTCTTT.

This clonotype has a count of ten or more. The genes are TRBV18 and TRBJ2-4, with a tentative D call TRBD2 (5 bases). The CDR3 runs 15 residues. Germline V gene sequence: CDR1 KGHSH, CDR2 LQKENI. The V end lost 4 bases, the J end lost 3 bases, and 13 bases lay between the germline ends. The CDR3 bases are TGTGCCAGCTCACGGGCCTTACGGGACAAAAACATTCAGTACTTC. Translating it yields CASSRALRDKNIQYF.

This clonotype came up many times. The rearrangement joins TRBV4-3 to TRBJ2-1; D ambiguous. Germline loops: CDR1 LGHNA, CDR2 YSLEER. With 0 bases removed from V and 8 bases from J, the gap between germline ends came to 8 bases. The CDR3 covers 13 residues. Here the CDR3 reads CASSQERPDEQFF. The DNA of the CDR3 is TGCGCCAGCAGCCAAGAAAGACCCGATGAGCAGTTCTTC.

The V gene is TRBV3-1, the J gene TRBJ2-5; TRBD1 might be the D (5 bases). V lost 3 bases to trimming and J lost 1 base, with 12 bases between them. The CDR3 runs 15 residues. Germline-derived CDR1 and CDR2 are LGHDT and YNNKEL (reference sequence). The CDR3 region is CASSHLTAAQETQYF. CDR3 nucleotide sequence: TGTGCCAGCAGCCATTTGACAGCAGCCCAAGAGACCCAGTACTTC.

This clonotype came up a few times. The chain recombines TRBV7-2 with TRBJ2-2; 9 bases align to TRBD1. The CDR3 runs to 16 residues. J was trimmed by 5 bases and V by 1 base; bases with no gene match: 5. CDR1 SGHTA and CDR2 FQGNSA come from the germline V gene. The CDR3 nucleotides read TGTGCCAGCAGCTTAGTTGTTGGGACAGGGACCGGGGAGCTGTTTTTT. Amino acids: CASSLVVGTGTGELFF.

The chain carries TRBV2 and TRBJ1-2, with unresolved D. Germline CDR1 SNHLY, CDR2 FYNNEI. The CDR3 extends over 12 amino acids. Trimming removed 6 bases from V and 2 bases from J, with 7 bases in between. The CDR3 bases are TGTGCCAGCAGGGCCGAAAACTATGGCTACACCTTC. Encoded protein: CASRAENYGYTF.

The sample holds a few counts of this clonotype. This chain joins TRBV11-2 and TRBJ2-7; 12 nucleotides agree with TRBD2. Germline CDR1 reads SGHAT; CDR2 reads FQNNGV. The CDR3 totals 18 residues. V lost 5 bases, J lost 1 base, and 12 bases stayed unmatched. CDR3 loop: CASSTQTSGRPRSYEQYF. The DNA for the CDR3 is TGTGCCAGCAGCACTCAGACTAGCGGGAGACCCCGATCCTACGAGCAGTACTTC.

This clonotype was seen more than once but under ten times. The rearrangement uses TRBV6-1 and TRBJ1-2, with TRBD1 matching 7 bases. Germline V gene lookup returns CDR1 MNHNS and CDR2 SASEGT. With 5 bases clipped from V and 3 bases from J, the junction kept 6 bases outside the gene matches. The CDR3 extends over 14 amino acids. The CDR3: CASSIIGTDYGYTF. The CDR3 nucleotides read TGTGCCAGCAGTATCATCGGGACAGACTATGGCTACACCTTC.

There are many counts of this clonotype. The CDR3 bases are TGTGCCAGCAGCCCGGACAGGGGGAACCACAATGAGCAGTTCTTC. It is translated as CASSPDRGNHNEQFF. The chain is built from TRBV7-2 and TRBJ2-1, with 10 positions matching TRBD1. The germline CDR1 and CDR2 sequences are SGHTA and FQGNSA. The ends lost 5 bases at V and 5 bases at J; junction bases unmatched: 6. The CDR3 contains 15 residues.